The 17 T cell receptor beta chains below come from one sample, sequenced in a study of blood T cells in healthy people across ages. PCR was performed a second time for about 6 to 11 cycles using a sample-barcoded 5' primer and a J-beta primer mix. TCRdb itself ran the 5' RACE reads through MiXCR, one entry per CDR3 protein. Among some 760,000 distinct CDR3 sequences listed, about 25% were seen once. A further study also used this sample, focusing on T cells of mothers and their children.

Sequencing was done on a sample of blood. These receptor sequences come from a boy aged 5-17 years in good health.

The chain uses TRBV20-1 and TRBJ2-1, with D possibly being TRBD2 (6 bases). This CDR3 has 14 residues. Germline values: CDR1 DFQATT, CDR2 SNEGSKA (reference sequence). V was clipped by 6 bases and J by 0 bases, with 12 bases between them. The CDR3 DNA reads as TGCAGTGCCAGTAGCGGAATCTCCTACAATGAGCAGTTCTTC. This sequence encodes CSASSGISYNEQFF.

The rearrangement links TRBV6-1 to TRBJ2-4, with TRBD2 matching 8 bases. Germline V gene data show CDR1 as MNHNS and CDR2 as SASEGT. After removal of 4 bases from V and 9 bases from J, the junction contained 5 bases not matched to a gene. This CDR3 comprises 13 residues. CDR3 in DNA: TGTGCCAGCAGTGCACCAAGCGGGGGCATTCAGTACTTC. Protein product: CASSAPSGGIQYF.

The rearrangement joins TRBV20-1 to TRBJ2-5, with 9 bases matching TRBD2. Germline V gives CDR1 DFQATT, CDR2 SNEGSKA (reference sequence). This CDR3 contains 15 residues. V was pared by 2 bases and J by 5 bases, with 9 bases of the junction left unmatched. The CDR3 sequence: CSARKALAGLETQYF. The CDR3 bases are TGCAGTGCTAGAAAGGCTCTAGCGGGACTCGAGACCCAGTACTTC.

For this clonotype: This CDR3 is missing its conserved last phenylalanine or tryptophan, likely due to a read error. This chain uses TRBV29-1 with TRBJ1-1; TRBD1 agrees at 11 bases. The CDR3 totals 11 residues. Germline CDR1 is SQVTM and CDR2 is ANQGSEA. CDR3 nucleotides: TGCACCGGACAGGGGGCAGGTGAAGCTTTCGTT. It specifies CTGQGAGEAFV.

This chain uses TRBV29-1 with TRBJ2-3; D gene unclear. Between the trimmed V and J ends, which lost 1 base and 2 bases, there was a span of 7 bases. Germline V gives CDR1 SQVTM, CDR2 ANQGSEA. The CDR3 sequence is 13 residues long. Here the CDR3 reads CSVEGVVTDTQYF. The CDR3 DNA follows: TGCAGCGTTGAAGGGGTCGTCACAGATACGCAGTATTTT.

V usage is TRBV9 and J usage is TRBJ1-2; 9 bases line up with TRBD1. The junction had 4 bases not matched to a gene; V was cut back by 0 bases and J by 4 bases. The CDR3 runs to 15 residues. The germline V gene encodes CDR1 SGDLS and CDR2 YYNGEE. The CDR3 spells CASSVDKDRGYGYTF. CDR3 sequence (DNA): TGTGCCAGCAGCGTAGATAAGGACAGGGGCTATGGCTACACCTTC.

Many counts were recorded for this clonotype. V is TRBV28 and J is TRBJ2-4; the D call may be TRBD1 or TRBD2 (5 bases each). CDR3 length: 16 amino acids. Germline assignment: CDR1 MDHEN and CDR2 SYDVKM. V lost 4 bases, J lost 9 bases, and 22 bases lay in between. CDR3 loop: CASSSPGTQIWAIQYF. The CDR3 bases are TGTGCCAGCAGTTCGCCGGGGACCCAAATATGGGCCATTCAGTACTTC.

The chain employs TRBV20-1 and TRBJ2-7; the D is unclear. This CDR3 comprises 14 residues. The germline V gene has CDR1 DFQATT and CDR2 SNEGSKA (reference sequence). V gave up 3 bases and J gave up 1 base, with 13 bases separating them. Here the CDR3 reads CSASGLGRSYEQYF. CDR3 DNA sequence: TGCAGTGCTAGCGGTTTGGGCAGATCCTACGAGCAGTACTTC.

The V gene is TRBV5-1, the J gene TRBJ2-7; TRBD2 agrees at 10 bases. The V gene's germline CDR1 is SGHRS and CDR2 YFSETQ. The CDR3 has 16 residues. J gave up 3 bases and V 0 bases, and 6 bases lay outside the gene matches. The CDR3 region is CASSLEASGGRYEQYF. The CDR3 nucleotides are TGCGCCAGCAGCTTGGAAGCTAGCGGGGGCCGCTACGAGCAGTACTTC.

This clonotype was observed a handful of times. The chain links TRBV7-2 to TRBJ1-2; weak D call: TRBD1 (6 bases). Per the germline V gene, CDR1 is SGHTA and CDR2 is FQGNSA. V gave up 5 bases and J gave up 4 bases, with 17 bases separating them. The CDR3 totals 15 residues. The CDR3 DNA reads as TGTGCCAGCAGCGAGGGGGTCGGCCCGGGCTATGGCTACACCTTC. It translates to CASSEGVGPGYGYTF. The variable domain in full, with the rest retrieved from reference TRBV7-2 and TRBJ1-2, is GAGVSQSPSNKVTEKGKDVELRCDPISGHTALYWYRQSLGQGLEFLIYFQGNSAPDKSGLPSDRFSAERTGGSVSTLTIQRTQQEDSAVYLCASSEGVGPGYGYTFGSGTRLTVV.

This clonotype was counted only a few times. The chain employs TRBV20-1 and TRBJ2-1, with 7 bases lining up with TRBD1. The CDR3 is 13 amino acids. The germline V gene has CDR1 DFQATT and CDR2 SNEGSKA (reference sequence). CDR3 in DNA: TGCAGCGCCCTGACAGGGACCTACAATGAGCAGTTCTTC. This translates into CSALTGTYNEQFF.

This clonotype was observed a handful of times. The chain couples TRBV7-3 to TRBJ2-1; D is perhaps TRBD2 (5 bases). There are 18 residues in the CDR3. The V end was cut by 0 bases, the J end by 6 bases, with 21 bases between. CDR1 and CDR2 from the germline V gene are SGHTA and FQGTGA. The CDR3 here is CASSLTPHSTRSGNEQFF. CDR3 sequence (DNA): TGTGCCAGCAGCTTAACCCCCCACTCCACTAGGTCAGGCAATGAGCAGTTCTTC. Full variable domain (outside the CDR3, taken from reference TRBV7-3 and TRBJ2-1): GAGVSQTPSNKVTEKGKYVELRCDPISGHTALYWYRQSLGQGPEFLIYFQGTGAADDSGLPNDRFFAVRPEGSVSTLKIQRTERGDSAVYLCASSLTPHSTRSGNEQFFGPGTRLTVL.

The V and J genes are TRBV7-8 and TRBJ2-5; 12 nucleotides align to TRBD2. This CDR3 comprises 14 residues. With 6 bases clipped from V and 4 bases from J, the junction kept 3 bases outside the gene matches. Germline-derived CDR1 and CDR2 are SGHVS and FQNEAQ. In DNA form, the CDR3 reads TGTGCCAGCAGACCGACTAGCGGGAGAGAGACCCAGTACTTC. Translating gives CASRPTSGRETQYF.

This clonotype was recorded a few times. V is TRBV7-8 and J is TRBJ2-5; no firm D call. Per the germline V gene, CDR1 is SGHVS and CDR2 is FQNEAQ. V was cut by 1 base and J by 1 base, with 7 bases left in between. This CDR3 is built from 14 residues. CDR3 in DNA: TGTGCCAGCAGCTTAGACTCCAGCCAAGAGACCCAGTACTTC. It is translated as CASSLDSSQETQYF.

The chain uses TRBV4-3 and TRBJ2-3; D ambiguous. V was clipped by 1 base and J by 4 bases, with 9 bases between them. Germline CDR1 reads LGHNA; CDR2 reads YSLEER. CDR3 length: 14 amino acids. The CDR3 DNA reads TGCGCCAGCAGCCAAGTTCCCTCTGCAGATACGCAGTATTTT. Translated, it gives CASSQVPSADTQYF.

This clonotype was observed at least ten times. The J gene is TRBJ2-7, the V gene TRBV7-9, with a weak D call TRBD2 (5 bases). Germline lookup yields CDR1 SEHNR and CDR2 FQNEAQ (reference sequence). The CDR3 has 15 residues. The V gene lost 1 base and the J gene lost 0 bases, with 10 bases spanning the gap. The DNA for the CDR3 is TGTGCCAGCAGCTTAGGGACTGGCAGCTCCTACGAGCAGTACTTC. This encodes CASSLGTGSSYEQYF. Drawing the rest from reference TRBV7-9 and TRBJ2-7, the complete variable domain is DTGVSQNPRHKITKRGQNVTFRCDPISEHNRLYWYRQTLGQGPEFLTYFQNEAQLEKSRLLSDRFSAERPKGSFSTLEIQRTEQGDSAMYLCASSLGTGSSYEQYFGPGTRLTVT.

This clonotype was picked up a small number of times. The gene calls are TRBV7-8 and TRBJ2-2; 9 bases are shared with TRBD2. With 3 bases clipped from V and 5 bases from J, the junction kept 1 base outside the gene matches. The CDR3 is made up of 14 amino acids. From germline, CDR1 is SGHVS and CDR2 FQNEAQ. CDR3 sequence (DNA): TGTGCCAGCAGCTTGAGCGGGGGGACCGGGGAGCTGTTTTTT. Protein product: CASSLSGGTGELFF.